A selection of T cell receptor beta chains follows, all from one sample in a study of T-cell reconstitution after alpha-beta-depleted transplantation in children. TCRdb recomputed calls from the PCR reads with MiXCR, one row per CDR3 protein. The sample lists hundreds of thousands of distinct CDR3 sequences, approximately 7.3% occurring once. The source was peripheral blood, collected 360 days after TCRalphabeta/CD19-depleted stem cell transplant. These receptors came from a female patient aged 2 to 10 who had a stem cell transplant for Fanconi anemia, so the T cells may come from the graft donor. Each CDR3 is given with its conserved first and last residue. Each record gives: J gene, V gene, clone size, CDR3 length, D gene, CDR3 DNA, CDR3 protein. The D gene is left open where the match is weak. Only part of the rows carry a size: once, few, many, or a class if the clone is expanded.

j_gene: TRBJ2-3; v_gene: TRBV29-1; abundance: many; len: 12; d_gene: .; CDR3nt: TGCAGCGTGCTACAGGGTGCAGATACGCAGTATTTT; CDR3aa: CSVLQGADTQYF
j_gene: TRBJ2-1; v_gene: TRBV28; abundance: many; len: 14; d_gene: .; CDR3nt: TGTGCCAGTACGGGTGACCTTTCCTACAATGAGCAGTTCTTC; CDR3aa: CASTGDLSYNEQFF
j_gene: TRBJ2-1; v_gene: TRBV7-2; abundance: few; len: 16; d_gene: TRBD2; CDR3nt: TGTGCCAGCAGCTTAGCGAGGGCGGGGGGGCAGATGGAGCAGTTCTTC; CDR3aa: CASSLARAGGQMEQFF
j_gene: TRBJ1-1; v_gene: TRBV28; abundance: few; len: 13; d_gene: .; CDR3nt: TGTGCCAGCAGTTTTAGGGCCATCACTGAAGCTTTCTTT; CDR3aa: CASSFRAITEAFF
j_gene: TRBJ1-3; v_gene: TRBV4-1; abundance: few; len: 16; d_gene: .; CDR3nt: TGCGCCAGCAGCCAACTTGGACATTCCTCTGGAAACACCATATATTTT; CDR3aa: CASSQLGHSSGNTIYF
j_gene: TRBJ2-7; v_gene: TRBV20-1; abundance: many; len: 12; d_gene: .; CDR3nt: TGCAGTGCTAGTGACAGGTATAGCGAGCAGTACTTC; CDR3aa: CSASDRYSEQYF
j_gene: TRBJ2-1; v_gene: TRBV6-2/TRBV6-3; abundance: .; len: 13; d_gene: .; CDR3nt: TGTGCCAGCAGTTACGGCCCCGACAATGAGCAGTTCTTC; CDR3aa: CASSYGPDNEQFF
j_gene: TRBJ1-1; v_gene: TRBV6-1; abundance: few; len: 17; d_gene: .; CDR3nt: TGTGCCAGCAGGCATTCTACTGGTCCCTTCATGAACACTGAAGCTTTCTTT; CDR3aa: CASRHSTGPFMNTEAFF
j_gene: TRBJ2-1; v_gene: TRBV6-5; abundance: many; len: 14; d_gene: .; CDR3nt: TGTGCCAGCAGTTACGCAGACAGCGACAATGAGCAGTTCTTC; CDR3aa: CASSYADSDNEQFF
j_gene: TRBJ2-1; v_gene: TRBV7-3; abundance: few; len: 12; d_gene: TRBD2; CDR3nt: TGTGCCAGCAGCCCGACTAGCGGGGCCTTAAGCTTC; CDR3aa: CASSPTSGALSF
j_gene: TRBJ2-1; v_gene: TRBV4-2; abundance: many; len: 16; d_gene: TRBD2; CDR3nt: TGTGCCAGCAGCCAAGATCCTGCTAGCGGGGGGAATGAGCAGTTCTTC; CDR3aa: CASSQDPASGGNEQFF
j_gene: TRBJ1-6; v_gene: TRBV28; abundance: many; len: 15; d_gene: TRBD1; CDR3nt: TGTGCCAGCAGCTTTAGGGGGCCTTATAATTCACCCCTCCACTTT; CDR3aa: CASSFRGPYNSPLHF
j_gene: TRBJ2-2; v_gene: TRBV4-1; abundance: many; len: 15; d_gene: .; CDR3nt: TGCGCCAGCAGCCAAGAGTACAGGGCCGCCGGGGAGCTGTTTTTT; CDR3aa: CASSQEYRAAGELFF